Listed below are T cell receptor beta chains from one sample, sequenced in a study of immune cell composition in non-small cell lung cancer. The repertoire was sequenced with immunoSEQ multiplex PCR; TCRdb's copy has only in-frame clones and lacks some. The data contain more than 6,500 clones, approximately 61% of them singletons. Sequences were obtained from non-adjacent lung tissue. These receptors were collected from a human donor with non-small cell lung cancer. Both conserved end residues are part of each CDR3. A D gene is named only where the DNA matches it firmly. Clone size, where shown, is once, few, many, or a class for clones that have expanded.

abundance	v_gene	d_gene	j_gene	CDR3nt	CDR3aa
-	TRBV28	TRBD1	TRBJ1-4	TGTGCCAGCAGTCCAGTGGGACAGGGGACTAATGAAAAACTGTTTTTT	CASSPVGQGTNEKLFF
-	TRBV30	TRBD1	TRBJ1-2	TGTGCCTGGAGTGTACAGGGGGGCTATGGCTACACCTTC	CAWSVQGGYGYTF
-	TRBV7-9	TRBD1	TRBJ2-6	TGTGCCAGCACAGGACAGGGTGGCCCTGGGGCCAACGTCCTGACTTTC	CASTGQGGPGANVLTF
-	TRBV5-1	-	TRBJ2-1	TGCGCCAGCAGCTTGGTGCGGGTAGCCTACAATGAGCAGTTCTTC	CASSLVRVAYNEQFF
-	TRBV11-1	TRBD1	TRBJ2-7	TGTGCCAGCAGCTTCCGGGACAGCTCCTACGAGCAGTACTTC	CASSFRDSSYEQYF
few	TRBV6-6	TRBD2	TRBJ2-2	TGTGCCAGCAGTTTCACTGGGGAGGGGACCGGGGAGCTGTTTTTT	CASSFTGEGTGELFF
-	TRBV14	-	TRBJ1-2	TGTGCCAGCAGCCGCAACAGGACCCCCTATGGCTACACCTTC	CASSRNRTPYGYTF
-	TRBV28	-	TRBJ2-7	TGTGCCAGCAGTTTCCGTGGGGCCGAGCAGTACTTC	CASSFRGAEQYF
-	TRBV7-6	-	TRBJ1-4	TGTGCCAGCAGCCCCCTAAGCATGGGGGCTGAAAAACTGTTTTTT	CASSPLSMGAEKLFF
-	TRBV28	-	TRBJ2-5	TGTGCCAGCAGTCCCCCAGGGGGGTATCTCGGGACCCAGTACTTC	CASSPPGGYLGTQYF
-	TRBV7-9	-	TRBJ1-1	TGTGCCAGCCAAAAAGGCGGCTCGAACACTGAAGCTTTCTTT	CASQKGGSNTEAFF
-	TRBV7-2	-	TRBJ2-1	TGTGCCAGCAACCGCGGGGGGACAGGGTTATCTGAGCAGTTCTTC	CASNRGGTGLSEQFF
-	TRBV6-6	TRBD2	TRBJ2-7	TGTGCCAGCAGTGATAGCGGGAGTAACTACGAGCAGTACTTC	CASSDSGSNYEQYF
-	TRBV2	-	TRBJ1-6	TGTGCCAGCAGGCCCGACAGGATTTCACCCCTCCACTTT	CASRPDRISPLHF
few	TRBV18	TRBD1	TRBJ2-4	TGTGCCAGCTCAGAGGAAGACAGGGTTAACATTCAGTACTTC	CASSEEDRVNIQYF
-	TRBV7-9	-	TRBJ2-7	TGTGCCAGCAGCTTAGGAGGGGGCGGGAGGTCCTACGAGCAGTACTTC	CASSLGGGGRSYEQYF
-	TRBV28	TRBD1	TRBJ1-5	TGTGCCAGCAGGGGGGCCACAGGGGAAGGACAGCCCCAGCATTTT	CASRGATGEGQPQHF
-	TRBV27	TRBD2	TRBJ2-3	TGTGCCAGCAGTATATTAGCGGGGAGCACAGATACGCAGTATTTT	CASSILAGSTDTQYF
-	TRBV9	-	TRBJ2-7	TGTGCCAGCAGCGAGGCGGGGAGCTCCTACGAGCAGTACTTC	CASSEAGSSYEQYF
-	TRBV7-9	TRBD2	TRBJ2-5	TGTGCCAGCAGCCTAACTAGCGGGATCAAAGAGACCCAGTACTTC	CASSLTSGIKETQYF
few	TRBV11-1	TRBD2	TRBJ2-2	TGTGCCAGCAGGGGACTAGCGGGAGTCCACACCGGGGAGCTGTTTTTT	CASRGLAGVHTGELFF
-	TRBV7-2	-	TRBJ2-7	TGTGCCAGCAGCTTACTCGGGAGAGCGGTCGACGAGCAGTACTTC	CASSLLGRAVDEQYF
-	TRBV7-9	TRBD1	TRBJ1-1	TGTGCCAGCAGCTTAGAGGGGGCGCGGACTGAAGCTTTCTTT	CASSLEGARTEAFF
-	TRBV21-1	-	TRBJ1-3	-	CASSKETWWAGGNTIYF
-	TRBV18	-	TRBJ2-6	TGTGCCAGCTCACCACCGGGGCGGTCCGGGGCCAACGTCCTGACTTTC	CASSPPGRSGANVLTF
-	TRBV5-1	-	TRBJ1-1	TGCGCCAGCAGCTTCCTAGGGACACGGGTCTCGGCCACTGAAGCTTTCTTT	CASSFLGTRVSATEAFF
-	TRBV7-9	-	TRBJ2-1	TGTGCCAGCAGCTTAGGAGACCCCCGGGGCAATGAGCAGTTCTTC	CASSLGDPRGNEQFF
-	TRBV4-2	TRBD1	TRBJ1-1	TGTGCCAGCAGCGAAACAGGGGGCACTGAAGCTTTCTTT	CASSETGGTEAFF
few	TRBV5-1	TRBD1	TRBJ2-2	TGCGCCAGCAGTACGGGACAGGTGACCGGGGAGCTGTTTTTT	CASSTGQVTGELFF
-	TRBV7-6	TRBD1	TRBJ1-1	TGTGCCAGCAGCTTATCAGGGGGTCGGGATGAAGCTTTCTTT	CASSLSGGRDEAFF
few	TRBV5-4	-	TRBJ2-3	TGCGCCAGCAGCCAAAGGAGCGTTTCCACAGATACGCAGTATTTT	CASSQRSVSTDTQYF
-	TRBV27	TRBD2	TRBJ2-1	TGTGCCAGCAGTTTGTTGCGGGGGGCCTCCTACAATGAGCAGTTCTTC	CASSLLRGASYNEQFF
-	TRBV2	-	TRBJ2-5	TGTGCCAGCAGGGAAGCCCTAGAGACCCAGTACTTC	CASREALETQYF
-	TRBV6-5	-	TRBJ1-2	TGTGCCAGCAGTTACACTCTAGGCCATAATGGCTACACCTTC	CASSYTLGHNGYTF
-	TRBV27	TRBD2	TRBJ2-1	TGTGCCAGCAGTTTAGAAGTGCTGGCGGGAGGGGGTAATGAGCAGTTCTTC	CASSLEVLAGGGNEQFF
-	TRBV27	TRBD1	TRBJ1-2	TGTGCCAGCAGTCTCAACAGGGGAGTTGTCTATGGCTACACCTTC	CASSLNRGVVYGYTF
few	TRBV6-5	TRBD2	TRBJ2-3	TGTGCCACCGCTCGGGGGGGGCCAGATACGCAGTATTTT	CATARGGPDTQYF
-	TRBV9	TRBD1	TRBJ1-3	TGTGCCAGCAGCGAATACCCCCCGGGACAGGTAACTGGAAACACCATATATTTT	CASSEYPPGQVTGNTIYF
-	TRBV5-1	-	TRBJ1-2	TGCGCCAGCAGCTTGGAGCAGGGGTTCTATGGCTACACCTTC	CASSLEQGFYGYTF
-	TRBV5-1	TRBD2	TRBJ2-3	TGCGCCAGCAGCCCCCTGACTAGCGGGGGGGCGGATACGCAGTATTTT	CASSPLTSGGADTQYF
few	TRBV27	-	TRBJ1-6	TGTGCCAGCAGTCCTCGACAGGAACGCTCCTATAATTCACCCCTCCACTTT	CASSPRQERSYNSPLHF
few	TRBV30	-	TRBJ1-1	TGTGCCTACGACTTGGGTACTGAAGCTTTCTTT	CAYDLGTEAFF
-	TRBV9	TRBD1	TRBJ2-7	TGTGCCAGCAGCGTAGGGGACAGCTCCTACGAGCAGTACTTC	CASSVGDSSYEQYF
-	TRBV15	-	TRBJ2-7	TGTGCCACCAGCAGGCCACAGGGTTCCTACGAGCAGTACTTC	CATSRPQGSYEQYF
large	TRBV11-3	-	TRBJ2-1	TGTGCCAGCAGCCAGTTCAATGAGCAGTTCTTC	CASSQFNEQFF
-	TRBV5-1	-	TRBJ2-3	TGCGCCAGCAGCCCCCTCGCGGTCTCAAGCACAGATACGCAGTATTTT	CASSPLAVSSTDTQYF
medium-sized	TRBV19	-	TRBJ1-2	TGTGCCACCACAGGGCTCCACTATGGCTACACCTTC	CATTGLHYGYTF
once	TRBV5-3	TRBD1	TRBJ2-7	TGTGCCAGCAGCACCTCCGGGACAGGCTACGAGCAGTACTTC	CASSTSGTGYEQYF
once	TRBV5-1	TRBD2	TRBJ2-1	TGCGCCAGCAGCCCCGGGACTAGTTATAATGAGCAGTTCTTC	CASSPGTSYNEQFF
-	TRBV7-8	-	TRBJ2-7	TGTGCCAGCAGCTTAGGGCAGTTCTCCTACGAGCAGTACTTC	CASSLGQFSYEQYF
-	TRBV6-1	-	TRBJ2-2	TGTGCCAGCAGTGAATTCAGTACCGGGGAGCTGTTTTTT	CASSEFSTGELFF
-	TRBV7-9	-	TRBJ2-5	TGTGCCAGCAGCTTACCACAGGCCGGTCAAGAGACCCAGTACTTC	CASSLPQAGQETQYF
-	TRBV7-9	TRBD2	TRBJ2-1	TGTGCCAGCAGCTCCCTGGGCGGGGGGGCCGCCAATGAGCAGTTCTTC	CASSSLGGGAANEQFF
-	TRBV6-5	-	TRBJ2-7	TGTGCCAGCAGTAAAGGACATTCCCACGAGCAGTACTTC	CASSKGHSHEQYF